The 11 T cell receptor beta chains presented below share a single source sample, sequenced in a study of T-cell reconstitution after alpha-beta-depleted transplantation in children. Unique molecular identifiers featured in how the TCRbeta library was prepared. From the PCR reads, TCRdb called clonotypes with MiXCR, one entry per CDR3 protein. The table shows roughly 500,000 distinct CDR3 sequences, with roughly 33% occurring only once. The starting material was PBMCs from the stem cell graft donor, obtained from the stem cell graft. Every receptor here comes from a human donor who donated a stem cell graft to a child with aplastic anemia.

The chain recombines TRBV30 with TRBJ2-7; tentative D call: TRBD1 (5 bases). The CDR3 totals 12 residues. Looked up from germline, CDR1 is GTSNPN and CDR2 is SVGIG (reference sequence). Trimming removed 0 bases from V and 6 bases from J, with 9 bases in between. Here the CDR3 reads CAWSVQGVEQYF. As DNA, the CDR3 is TGTGCCTGGAGTGTACAAGGGGTCGAGCAGTACTTC.

The sample holds a few counts of this clonotype. This chain joins TRBV12-3 or TRBV12-4 and TRBJ1-2; 7 bases line up with TRBD1. The CDR3 length is 13 residues. Trimming cost V 3 bases and J 3 bases; bases outside gene matches: 1. The CDR3 here is CASSLDRYYGYTF. The CDR3 DNA reads TGTGCCAGCAGTTTGGACAGGTACTATGGCTACACCTTC.

This clonotype was observed many times. V is TRBV5-1 and J is TRBJ2-7; 7 positions agree with TRBD1. Looked up from germline, CDR1 is SGHRS and CDR2 is YFSETQ. The CDR3 length is 15 residues. With V trimmed by 0 bases and J by 2 bases, 5 bases remained unmatched. The chain's CDR3 is CASSLGHRGAYEQYF. The CDR3 region has the DNA TGCGCCAGCAGCTTGGGCCACAGGGGAGCCTACGAGCAGTACTTC.

The chain joins TRBV2 to TRBJ1-5; D ambiguous. This CDR3 comprises 13 residues. V lost 4 bases and J lost 6, with 10 bases in between. Looked up from germline, CDR1 is SNHLY and CDR2 is FYNNEI. CDR3 nucleotide sequence: TGTGCCAGCAGTGGGTCTATGGGTCAGCCCCAGCATTTT. Protein sequence: CASSGSMGQPQHF.

This clonotype was found many times. This rearrangement joins TRBV6-2 or TRBV6-3 to TRBJ2-4; D call uncertain. Germline V gene data show CDR1 as MNHEY and CDR2 as SVGEGT. The CDR3 runs 16 residues. Trimming stripped 2 bases from V and 7 bases from J, with 18 bases between. The CDR3, as DNA: TGTGCCAGCAGTTACAGTTATACCGCAACGGGCAACATTCAGTACTTC. Amino acids: CASSYSYTATGNIQYF.

The chain is built from TRBV6-1 and TRBJ2-3; TRBD1 matches 8 bases. This CDR3 has 16 residues. The V segment lost 6 bases and the J segment 2 bases; nucleotides outside the gene matches: 10. Germline V lookup: CDR1 MNHNS, CDR2 SASEGT. Here the CDR3 reads CASSSQDRDVTDTQYF. The CDR3 DNA is TGTGCCAGCAGCTCGCAGGACAGGGACGTCACAGATACGCAGTATTTT.

This clonotype has just a few counts. V is TRBV20-1 and J is TRBJ2-2; 8 nucleotides align to TRBD1. The V and J ends lost 5 bases and 1 base, in that order; junction bases with no gene match: 0. The CDR3 is 13 residues long. Looked up from germline, CDR1 is DFQATT and CDR2 is SNEGSKA (reference sequence). In DNA form, the CDR3 reads TGCAGTGCTGGGACAGGGAACACCGGGGAGCTGTTTTTT. This sequence encodes CSAGTGNTGELFF.

The V and J genes are TRBV29-1 and TRBJ2-7, with D maybe TRBD1 (6 bases). CDR3 length equals 17 residues. CDR1 and CDR2 (germline): SQVTM, ANQGSEA. As DNA, the CDR3 is TGCACCCTGCCTCCAGGGGACCGCATGGCCTTTGGGTGCGAGCAGTACTTC. Protein product: CTLPPGDRMAFGCEQYF.

This clonotype occurred a few times. The genes are TRBV10-3 and TRBJ2-5; D gene unclear. Trimming removed 3 bases from V and 1 base from J, with 12 bases in between. In germline, CDR1 is ENHRY, CDR2 SYGVKD. There are 15 residues in the CDR3. The CDR3 DNA reads TGTGCCATCAGTGATCCTAACCGAAGCCAAGAGACCCAGTACTTC. The encoded protein is CAISDPNRSQETQYF.

This clonotype was seen a few times. J is TRBJ2-1 and V is TRBV6-2 or TRBV6-3; a weak D match, TRBD1 (5 bases). Germline lookup yields CDR1 MNHEY and CDR2 SVGEGT. Between the trimmed V and J ends, which lost 4 bases and 1 base, there was a span of 8 bases. This CDR3 is 14 amino acids long. CDR3 in amino acids: CASSLQVSYNEQFF. For the CDR3, the DNA is TGTGCCAGCAGTTTACAGGTTTCCTACAATGAGCAGTTCTTC.

The V call is TRBV18, the J call TRBJ1-1; perhaps TRBD1 as D (5 bases). In germline, CDR1 is KGHSH, CDR2 LQKENI. CDR3 size: 13 residues. Trimming removed 4 bases from V and 5 bases from J, with 11 bases in between. As DNA, the CDR3 is TGTGCCAGCTCACAGACAGAAAGGACTGAAGCTTTCTTT. As protein: CASSQTERTEAFF.